This T cell receptor (beta chain) stems from a study of blood T cells in healthy people across ages. A single count supports this clonotype. Its antigen is as yet unknown. Study conclusions and caveats: CMV infection status of these donors was not known.

Per individual sample, total RNA of at least 5.5 micrograms was extracted. The CDR3 length is 13 residues. Losses at the gene ends were 7 bases for V and 2 bases for J; bases not matched to a gene: 5. In germline, CDR1 is MNHNS, CDR2 SASEGT. Together with a sample-barcoded 5' primer, a J-beta primer mix was included in a second PCR lasting roughly 6 to 12 cycles. Every molecule of cDNA carried a tag from a template-switch adaptor with 12 random nucleotides. In TCRdb, the 5' RACE reads were re-called with MiXCR into one record per CDR3 protein. The sample has about 1.1 million distinct CDR3 sequences; more than 30% are singletons.

This rearrangement joins TRBV6-1 to TRBJ2-7; TRBD1 agrees at 7 bases. The sequence was obtained from a man between 18 and 35 years old in good health. Material for sequencing was blood. For the CDR3, the DNA is TGTGCCAGCAAACGGACAGGAACCTACGAGCAGTACTTC. This gives the protein CASKRTGTYEQYF.